This T cell receptor (beta chain) is drawn from a study of blood T cell repertoires in COVID-19. As for the study in general: The origin of the acute and convalescent COVID-19 samples was the United States, Italy and Spain. Nucleic acid was either cDNA or gDNA, and it came from T cells, B-cell-depleted T cells, or PBMCs.

In the authors' methods: Reference gene primer amplification gave estimated nucleated cell counts. Assay: immunoSEQ multiplex PCR; the TCRdb copy retains only in-frame clones and omits some. V, J and clone size reflect that table, while D and trimming were determined from the DNA. Of some 170,000 clones in the sample, about 81% were seen once. In germline, CDR1 is MNHEY, CDR2 SVGEGT. The ends lost 5 bases at V and 3 bases at J; junction bases unmatched: 4. This CDR3 spans 15 amino acids. The source of this sequence is a woman older than 75 with acute or convalescent COVID-19. The sample taken for sequencing was peripheral blood. This chain connects TRBV6-2 or TRBV6-3 to TRBJ2-1; 10 bases line up with TRBD2. This CDR3 reads CASSPGLANYNEQFF. CDR3 DNA: TGTGCCAGCAGTCCGGGACTAGCGAACTACAATGAGCAGTTCTTC.